The clone carrying this T cell receptor beta chain was seen ten or more times. The antigen is unknown. MiXCR, run by TCRdb on the RT-PCR reads, gives a single entry per CDR3 protein. The table shows 540,000 or so distinct CDR3 sequences, with about an eighth occurring only once. This sample is drawn from a study of response to subunit inactivated influenza vaccine. The ends lost 7 bases at V and 11 bases at J; junction bases unmatched: 10. The CDR3 sequence is 12 residues long. Study-wide points: With each seasonal influenza vaccination, the authors suggested, few new T cells are recruited.

The chain links TRBV12-3 or TRBV12-4 to TRBJ1-1, with TRBD1 matching over 7 bases. This clonotype was obtained from a man between 50 and 59 years old who received an inactivated influenza vaccine. Sequences were derived from PBMCs from blood, sampled 40 to 50 days after vaccination. The CDR3 reads CASNTGVERAFF. The CDR3 DNA follows: TGTGCCAGCAATACAGGGGTGGAGAGGGCTTTCTTT.